The 27 T cell receptor beta chains below all came from one sample that was sequenced in a study of cytomegalovirus exposure and HLA in healthy donors. PCR was performed using 60 Vbeta and 13 Jbeta primers. Libraries were prepared by immunoSEQ multiplex PCR; TCRdb keeps only in-frame clonotypes and omits some of them. The sample includes 150,000 or so clones, nearly 80% of them seen just once. Sequenced input: PBMCs. The receptors shown here come from a woman in her thirties or forties in good health and CMV-seronegative.

The chain uses TRBV28 and TRBJ2-5; D remains ambiguous. V dropped 3 bases and J dropped 2 bases, with 13 bases sitting between them. This CDR3 has 15 residues. The V gene's germline CDR1 is MDHEN and CDR2 SYDVKM. CDR3 region: CASSFAPVNQETQYF. DNA for the CDR3: TGTGCCAGCAGTTTTGCGCCGGTAAATCAAGAGACCCAGTACTTC.

The chain joins TRBV27 to TRBJ2-7; D might be TRBD2 (7 bases). This CDR3 spans 14 amino acids. CDR1 and CDR2 (germline): MNHEY, SMNVEV (reference sequence). V gave up 3 bases and J gave up 3 bases, with 12 bases separating them. CDR3 sequence: CASSFRRGLYEQYF. Here the CDR3 DNA reads TGTGCCAGCAGTTTTAGGCGGGGGCTCTACGAGCAGTACTTC.

The rearrangement uses TRBV4-1 and TRBJ2-4; D unresolved. Trimming left V 3 bases short and J 0 bases short, with 15 bases between. Germline V gives CDR1 MGHRA, CDR2 YSYEKL. This CDR3 region has 17 residues. In nucleotides, the CDR3 is TGCGCCAGCAGCCAGCAACCCACAGCTCTAGCCAAAAACATTCAGTACTTC. Its protein product is CASSQQPTALAKNIQYF.

This chain uses TRBV7-8 with TRBJ1-2; no definite D call. CDR1 and CDR2 from the germline V gene are SGHVS and FQNEAQ. CDR3 length equals 12 residues. V dropped 3 bases and J dropped 7 bases, with 9 bases sitting between them. The CDR3 reads CASSLEGSGYTF. In nucleotides, the CDR3 is TGTGCCAGCAGCTTGGAGGGCTCTGGCTACACCTTC.

The chain's CDR3 is CASRYGGLGNEQFF. In DNA, the CDR3 is TGTGCCAGCAGGTATGGGGGACTCGGAAATGAGCAGTTCTTC. The J gene is TRBJ2-1, the V gene TRBV7-8; tentatively, D is TRBD2 (6 bases). Germline CDR1 reads SGHVS; CDR2 reads FQNEAQ. The CDR3 is 14 amino acids. V shed 6 bases and J shed 7 bases, with 16 bases lying between them.

The chain has TRBV30 and TRBJ1-5, with D tentatively TRBD1 (5 bases). Germline CDR1 reads GTSNPN; CDR2 reads SVGIG (reference sequence). This CDR3 spans 15 amino acids. Trimming pared 3 bases from V and 1 base from J, leaving 13 bases between. CDR3 sequence: CAWSPGGLSNQPQHF. The CDR3 DNA reads as TGTGCCTGGAGCCCGGGGGGGTTAAGCAATCAGCCCCAGCATTTT.

The CDR3 sequence is CASSQEPGSASGNTIYF. The CDR3 nucleotides are TGTGCCAGCAGCCAAGAACCAGGATCCGCGTCTGGAAACACCATATATTTT. The chain joins TRBV14 to TRBJ1-3; no reliable D call. The germline gives CDR1 SGHDN, CDR2 FVKESK. The CDR3 length is 17 residues. V was cut by 0 bases and J by 1 base, with 13 bases left in between.

The V call is TRBV4-3, the J call TRBJ2-3; 13 nucleotides match TRBD2. The CDR3 contains 18 residues. Per germline, CDR1 LGHNA and CDR2 YSLEER. V lost 3 bases and J lost 3; bases outside the gene matches: 9. The CDR3 region is CASSQLTSGGASTDTQYF. The CDR3 region has the DNA TGCGCCAGCAGCCAGCTTACTAGCGGGGGGGCGTCTACAGATACGCAGTATTTT.

V usage is TRBV21-1 and J usage is TRBJ2-3; the table calls TRBD2, which could not be checked here. TRBV21-1 is a pseudogene. The CDR3 covers 17 residues. The CDR3 loop reads CASSKGPSGSRSDTQYF. In nucleotides, the CDR3 is TGTGCCAGCAGCAAAGGGCCTAGCGGGAGTCGTTCAGATACGCAGTATTTT.

Note on this clone: Other DNA sequences in this specimen translate into the identical CDR3. The rearrangement links TRBV15 to TRBJ2-1; TRBD2 aligns across 15 bases. The CDR3 has 18 amino acids. V shed 0 bases, J shed 10 bases, and the junction held 10 bases outside the gene matches. Germline assignment: CDR1 LNHNV and CDR2 YYDKDF (reference sequence). CDR3 sequence reads: CATSRDRGTSGRFGEQFF. CDR3 sequence (DNA): TGTGCCACCAGCAGAGACCGAGGGACTAGCGGGAGGTTCGGGGAGCAGTTCTTC. The entire variable domain, with the rest obtained from reference TRBV15 and TRBJ2-1, is as follows: DAMVIQNPRYQVTQFGKPVTLSCSQTLNHNVMYWYQQKSSQAPKLLFHYYDKDFNNEADTPDNFQSRRPNTSFCFLDIRSPGLGDTAMYLCATSRDRGTSGRFGEQFFGPGTRLTVL.

This chain connects TRBV4-3 to TRBJ1-4; weak D call: TRBD1 (6 bases). Germline V gene sequence: CDR1 LGHNA, CDR2 YSLEER. The CDR3 is 17 amino acids. Trimming took off 0 bases at V and 8 bases at J, with 19 bases between the two ends. CDR3 in DNA: TGCGCCAGCAGCCAAGAGGGGACACCTCTCAGTCGGGAAAAACTGTTTTTT. Translated: CASSQEGTPLSREKLFF.

In nucleotides, the CDR3 is TGTGCCAGCAGTTTACCGGGACAGGGAGGCCACGAGCAGTACTTC. Translation: CASSLPGQGGHEQYF. This sequence joins TRBV28 and TRBJ2-7, with 9 bases fitting TRBD1. Germline V gene lookup returns CDR1 MDHEN and CDR2 SYDVKM. The V and J ends lost 2 bases and 5 bases, in that order; junction bases with no gene match: 7. The CDR3 covers 15 residues.

This chain links TRBV5-1 with TRBJ2-3; TRBD1 matches at 9 bases. V was pared by 0 bases and J by 2 bases, with 4 bases of the junction left unmatched. Germline lookup yields CDR1 SGHRS and CDR2 YFSETQ. The CDR3 is 16 amino acids. CDR3 protein: CASSLGQGVLTDTQYF. DNA for the CDR3: TGCGCCAGCAGCTTGGGACAGGGGGTTCTCACAGATACGCAGTATTTT.

This chain joins TRBV7-9 and TRBJ2-7, with TRBD2 matching over 9 bases. The CDR3 spans 17 residues. The junction had 17 bases not matched to a gene; V was cut back by 4 bases and J by 7 bases. Germline CDR1 reads SEHNR; CDR2 reads FQNEAQ (reference sequence). CDR3 sequence reads: CASSSFPGSGRLTEQYF. The DNA for the CDR3 is TGTGCCAGCAGCTCCTTCCCGGGGAGCGGGAGGCTAACGGAGCAGTACTTC.

In its sample, this clone was seen a few times. V usage is TRBV7-8 and J usage is TRBJ2-5; 7 bases fit TRBD1. The DNA matches TRBJ2-7 better at its end, which makes the J call doubtful. This CDR3 region has 15 residues. CDR1 and CDR2 from the germline V gene are SGHVS and FQNEAQ. The CDR3 region is CASSSHRGRSYEQYF. The CDR3 DNA sequence: TGTGCCAGCAGCTCCCACAGGGGTAGGTCCTACGAGCAGTACTTC.

V usage is TRBV6-1 and J usage is TRBJ2-2; the match to TRBD1 covers 7 bases. V shed 7 bases and J 5 bases; nucleotides not matched to a gene: 7. This CDR3 is built from 14 residues. Germline CDR1 and CDR2: MNHNS and SASEGT. The DNA for the CDR3 is TGTGCCAGCACCCCACAGGGGCCAACCGGGGAGCTGTTTTTT. The encoded protein is CASTPQGPTGELFF.

The chain uses TRBV28 and TRBJ2-3, with D perhaps TRBD2 (6 bases). The germline gives CDR1 MDHEN, CDR2 SYDVKM. Trimming pared 5 bases from V and 4 bases from J, leaving 10 bases between. The CDR3 has 13 residues. CDR3 sequence: CASSPDYSDTQYF. The DNA of the CDR3 is TGTGCCAGCAGTCCGGACTATTCAGATACGCAGTATTTT.

This rearrangement joins TRBV5-1 to TRBJ2-2, with 12 positions matching TRBD2. CDR3 size: 17 residues. The V and J ends lost 2 bases and 6 bases, in that order; junction bases with no gene match: 8. Germline CDR1 SGHRS, CDR2 YFSETQ. In nucleotides, the CDR3 is TGCGCCAGCAGCTTCGAAACTAGCGGGAGGAAGGCCGGGGAGCTGTTTTTT. This translates into CASSFETSGRKAGELFF.

This clone showed up just once. The chain couples TRBV10-3 to TRBJ2-7, with D perhaps matching TRBD1 (5 bases). CDR3 length: 13 residues. Germline V CDR1 and CDR2: ENHRY, SYGVKD. V was clipped by 6 bases and J by 2 bases, with 11 bases between them. This chain's CDR3 is CAISPDRAYEQYF. CDR3 sequence (DNA): TGTGCCATCAGCCCAGACAGAGCCTACGAGCAGTACTTC.

This clone occurred once. This chain links TRBV14 with TRBJ2-2, with TRBD1 matching 9 bases. V trimming: 0 bases; J trimming: 6 bases; junction bases outside the gene matches: 5. CDR3 length: 16 amino acids. Germline CDR1 and CDR2: SGHDN and FVKESK. CDR3 sequence: CASSQDGTGSAGELFF. CDR3 sequence (DNA): TGTGCCAGCAGCCAAGACGGGACAGGGAGCGCCGGGGAGCTGTTTTTT.

Remarks on this clone: Other nucleotide sequences in the sample specify the same CDR3. This chain joins TRBV28 and TRBJ1-2; a possible D gene is TRBD1 (6 bases). The V gene lost 6 bases and the J gene lost 8 bases, with 10 bases spanning the gap. CDR3 length: 11 amino acids. CDR1 is MDHEN and CDR2 is SYDVKM in the germline V gene. The CDR3 spells CASRKGGGYTF. The CDR3 DNA follows: TGTGCCAGCAGAAAGGGGGGGGGCTACACCTTC.

This clone has more than one count but fewer than ten. The rearrangement uses TRBV7-9 and TRBJ2-7, with D maybe TRBD2 (6 bases). Germline loops: CDR1 SEHNR, CDR2 FQNEAQ (reference sequence). This CDR3 has 15 amino acids. V gave up 6 bases and J gave up 4 bases, with 19 bases separating them. The chain's CDR3 is CASSSTGTGVYEQYF. CDR3 nucleotide sequence: TGTGCCAGCAGTTCAACCGGGACTGGAGTTTACGAGCAGTACTTC. The variable domain in full, completed from reference TRBV7-9 and TRBJ2-7, reads DTGVSQNPRHKITKRGQNVTFRCDPISEHNRLYWYRQTLGQGPEFLTYFQNEAQLEKSRLLSDRFSAERPKGSFSTLEIQRTEQGDSAMYLCASSSTGTGVYEQYFGPGTRLTVT.

By its share, this clone is medium-sized. The chain has TRBV28 and TRBJ2-1, with D maybe TRBD1 (6 bases). The V and J ends lost 2 bases and 4 bases respectively, with 15 bases between them. Per the germline V gene, CDR1 is MDHEN and CDR2 is SYDVKM. The length of the CDR3 is 16 residues. CDR3 DNA: TGTGCCAGCAGTTTAATCCGGGACATGCCTTACAATGAGCAGTTCTTC. The encoded protein is CASSLIRDMPYNEQFF.

This clone was seen more than once but under ten times. The chain carries TRBV29-1 and TRBJ1-2; 7 bases align to TRBD1. V lost 4 bases and J lost 0; bases outside the gene matches: 5. In germline, CDR1 is SQVTM, CDR2 ANQGSEA. There are 14 residues in the CDR3. The CDR3: CSVVQGYANYGYTF. CDR3 DNA: TGCAGCGTTGTACAGGGGTATGCTAACTATGGCTACACCTTC.

The CDR3 is CAAQGDRVSETQYF. DNA of the CDR3: TGTGCCGCCCAAGGGGACAGGGTGTCTGAGACCCAGTACTTC. The gene calls are TRBV10-3 and TRBJ2-5; 9 positions match TRBD1. Trimming took 11 bases from V and 5 from J; bases not matched to a gene: 12. Germline V CDR1 and CDR2: ENHRY, SYGVKD. CDR3 size: 14 residues.

V usage is TRBV5-6 and J usage is TRBJ1-2, with TRBD1 identical over 9 bases. Germline CDR1 is SGHDT and CDR2 is YYEEEE. V lost 4 bases and J lost 2; bases outside the gene matches: 3. The CDR3 loop spans 14 amino acids. CDR3 nucleotide sequence: TGTGCCAGCAGCCCTGGGACAGGGAACTATGGCTACACCTTC. This sequence encodes CASSPGTGNYGYTF.

V is TRBV5-4 and J is TRBJ1-2, with D perhaps TRBD1 (5 bases). Per germline, CDR1 SGHNT and CDR2 YYREEE (reference sequence). Between the trimmed V and J ends, which lost 2 bases and 8 bases, there was a span of 19 bases. This CDR3 has 15 amino acids. CDR3 loop: CASSLAGIMDAGYTF. CDR3 nucleotides: TGTGCCAGCAGCTTAGCAGGGATCATGGATGCGGGCTACACCTTC.